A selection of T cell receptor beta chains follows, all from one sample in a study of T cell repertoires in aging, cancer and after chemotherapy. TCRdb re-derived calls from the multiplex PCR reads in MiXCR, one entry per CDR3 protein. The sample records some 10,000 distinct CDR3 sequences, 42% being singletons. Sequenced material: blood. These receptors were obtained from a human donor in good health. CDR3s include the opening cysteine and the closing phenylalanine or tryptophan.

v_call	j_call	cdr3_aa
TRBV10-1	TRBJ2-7	CASQDRRSYEQYF
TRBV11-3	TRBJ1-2	CASSLGWLWDGYTF
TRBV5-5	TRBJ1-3	CASSPAGGLGNTIYF
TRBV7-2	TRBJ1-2	CASRPGKQYGYTF
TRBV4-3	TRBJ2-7	CASSQELAVSYEQYF
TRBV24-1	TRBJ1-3	CATRSTGNTIYF
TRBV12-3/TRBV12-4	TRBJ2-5	CASTPFEGGTTQYF
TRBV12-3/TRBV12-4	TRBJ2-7	CASSPASYEQYF
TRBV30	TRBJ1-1	CAWSPRRDTEAFF
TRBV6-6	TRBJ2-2	CASSLEDVRYTGELFF
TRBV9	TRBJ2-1	CASNSGTNYNEQFF
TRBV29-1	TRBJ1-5	CSVEETGGQPQHF
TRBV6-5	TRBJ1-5	CASSDSSFRDNSNQPQHF
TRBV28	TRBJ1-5	CASSLGGRQPQHF
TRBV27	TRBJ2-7	CASSLQGEYYEQYF
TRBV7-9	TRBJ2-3	CASSPSGVDTQYF
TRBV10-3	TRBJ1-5	CAISESRSGQPQHF
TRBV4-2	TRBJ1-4	CASSQDGGGLLNEKLFF
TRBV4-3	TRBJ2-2	CASSQGGGGNTGELFF